This TCR beta chain was recovered during a study of graft-versus-host responses after intestinal transplantation. As for the study in general: Recipients obtained multivisceral, liver-intestinal, or isolated intestinal transplants. Findings and limits, study-wide: Detected in recipient marrow were GvH clones, some of which were first observed in ileum or blood.

This clone appeared a few times. As yet, its antigen is unknown. Profiled with immunoSEQ multiplex PCR; TCRdb holds only in-frame clones, not every one. This sample has nearly 90,000 clones, with roughly 87% found just once. V was trimmed by 3 bases and J by 6 bases, leaving 9 bases between them. The germline CDR1 and CDR2 sequences are SGHNT and YYREEE (reference sequence). The CDR3 has 13 residues. This sample comprised unstimulated CD8+ T cells sorted from spleen or lymph node cells, obtained before intestinal transplant. This chain links TRBV5-4 with TRBJ2-2, with D possibly TRBD1 on 5 matching bases. This TCR was sampled from a human donor who received an intestinal transplant. The CDR3 loop is CASSSIRAGELFF. DNA of the CDR3: TGTGCCAGCAGCTCTATCAGGGCCGGGGAGCTGTTTTTT.